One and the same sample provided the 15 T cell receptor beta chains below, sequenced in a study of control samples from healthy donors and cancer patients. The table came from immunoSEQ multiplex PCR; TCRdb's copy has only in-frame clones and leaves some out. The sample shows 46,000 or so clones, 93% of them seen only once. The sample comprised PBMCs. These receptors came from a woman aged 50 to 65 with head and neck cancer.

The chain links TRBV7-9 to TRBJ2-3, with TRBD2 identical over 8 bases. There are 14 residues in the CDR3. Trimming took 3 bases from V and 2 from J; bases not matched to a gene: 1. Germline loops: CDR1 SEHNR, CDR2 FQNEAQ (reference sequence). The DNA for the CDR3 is TGTGCCAGCAGCTTCGGGGGGGTCACAGATACGCAGTATTTT. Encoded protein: CASSFGGVTDTQYF.

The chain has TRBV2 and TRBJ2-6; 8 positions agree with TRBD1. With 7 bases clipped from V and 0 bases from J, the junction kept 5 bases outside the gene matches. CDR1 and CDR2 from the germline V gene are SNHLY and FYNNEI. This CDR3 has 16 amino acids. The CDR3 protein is CASKAGGSSGANVLTF. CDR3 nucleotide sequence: TGTGCCAGCAAAGCAGGGGGCTCCTCTGGGGCCAACGTCCTGACTTTC.

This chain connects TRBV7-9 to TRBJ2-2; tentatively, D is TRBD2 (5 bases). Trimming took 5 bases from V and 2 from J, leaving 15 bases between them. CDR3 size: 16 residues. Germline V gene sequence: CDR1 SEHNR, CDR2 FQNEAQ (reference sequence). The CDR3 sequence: CASSPSRTRNTGELFF. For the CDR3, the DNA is TGTGCCAGCAGCCCCTCTCGGACTCGAAACACCGGGGAGCTGTTTTTT. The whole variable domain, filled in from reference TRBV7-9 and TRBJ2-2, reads DTGVSQNPRHKITKRGQNVTFRCDPISEHNRLYWYRQTLGQGPEFLTYFQNEAQLEKSRLLSDRFSAERPKGSFSTLEIQRTEQGDSAMYLCASSPSRTRNTGELFFGEGSRLTVL.

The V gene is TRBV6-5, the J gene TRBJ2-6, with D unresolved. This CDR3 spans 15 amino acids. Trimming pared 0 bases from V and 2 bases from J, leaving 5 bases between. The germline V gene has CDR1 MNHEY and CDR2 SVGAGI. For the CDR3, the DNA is TGTGCCAGCAGTTACTCGCGAGCTGGGGCCAACGTCCTGACTTTC. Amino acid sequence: CASSYSRAGANVLTF.

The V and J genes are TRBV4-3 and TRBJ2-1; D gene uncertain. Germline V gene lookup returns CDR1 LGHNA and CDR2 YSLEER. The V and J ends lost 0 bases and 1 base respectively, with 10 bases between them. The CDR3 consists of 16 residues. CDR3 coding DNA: TGCGCCAGCAGCCAAGAAAGAGCGATTTCCTACAATGAGCAGTTCTTC. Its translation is CASSQERAISYNEQFF.

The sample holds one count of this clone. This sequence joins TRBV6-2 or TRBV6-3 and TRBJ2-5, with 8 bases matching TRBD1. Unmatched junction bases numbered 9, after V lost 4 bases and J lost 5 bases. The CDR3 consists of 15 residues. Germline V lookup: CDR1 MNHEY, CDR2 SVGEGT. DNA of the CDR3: TGTGCCAGCAGTTGGCTTCAGGGGGCGCAGGAGACCCAGTACTTC. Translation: CASSWLQGAQETQYF.

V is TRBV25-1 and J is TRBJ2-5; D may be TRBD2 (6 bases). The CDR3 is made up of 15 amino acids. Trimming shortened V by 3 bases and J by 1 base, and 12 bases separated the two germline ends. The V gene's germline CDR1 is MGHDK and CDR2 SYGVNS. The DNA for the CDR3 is TGTGCCAGCAGTGAGGGAGGACTAAGCCAAGAGACCCAGTACTTC. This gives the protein CASSEGGLSQETQYF.

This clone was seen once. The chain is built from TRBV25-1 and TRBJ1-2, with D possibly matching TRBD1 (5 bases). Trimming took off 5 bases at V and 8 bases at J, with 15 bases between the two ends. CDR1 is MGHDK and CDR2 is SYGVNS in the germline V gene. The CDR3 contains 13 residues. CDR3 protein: CASSLAGQEGYTF. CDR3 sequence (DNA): TGTGCCAGCAGTCTCGCAGGGCAGGAGGGCTACACCTTC.

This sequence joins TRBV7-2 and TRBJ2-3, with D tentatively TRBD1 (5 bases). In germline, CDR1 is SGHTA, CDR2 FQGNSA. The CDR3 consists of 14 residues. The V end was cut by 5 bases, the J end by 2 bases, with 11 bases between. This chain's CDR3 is CASSPRTPTDTQYF. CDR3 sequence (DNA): TGTGCCAGCAGCCCTCGGACACCCACAGATACGCAGTATTTT.

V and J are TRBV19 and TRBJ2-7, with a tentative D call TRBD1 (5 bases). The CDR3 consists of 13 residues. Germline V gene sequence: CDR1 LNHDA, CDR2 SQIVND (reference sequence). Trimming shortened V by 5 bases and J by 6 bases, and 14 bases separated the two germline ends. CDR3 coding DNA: TGTGCCAGTAGTTCCCCTTCAGGGCGCGAGCAGTACTTC. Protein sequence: CASSSPSGREQYF.

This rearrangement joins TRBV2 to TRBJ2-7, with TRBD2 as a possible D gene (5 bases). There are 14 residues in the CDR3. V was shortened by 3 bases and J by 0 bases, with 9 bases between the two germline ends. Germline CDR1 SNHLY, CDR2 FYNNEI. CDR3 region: CASSDEGSSYEQYF. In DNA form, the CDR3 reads TGTGCCAGCAGTGACGAGGGCAGCTCCTACGAGCAGTACTTC.

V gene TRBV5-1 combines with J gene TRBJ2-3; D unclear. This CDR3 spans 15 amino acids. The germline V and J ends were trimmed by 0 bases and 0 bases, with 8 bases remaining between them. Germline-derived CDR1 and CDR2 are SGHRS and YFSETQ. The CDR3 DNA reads TGCGCCAGCAGCTTGGCCGGCGGAAGCACAGATACGCAGTATTTT. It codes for CASSLAGGSTDTQYF.

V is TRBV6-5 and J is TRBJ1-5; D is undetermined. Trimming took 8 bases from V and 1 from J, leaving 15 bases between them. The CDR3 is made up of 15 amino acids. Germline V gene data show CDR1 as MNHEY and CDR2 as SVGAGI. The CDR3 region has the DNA TGTGCCAGCCTCGAATTGGACGGGAGCAATCAGCCCCAGCATTTT. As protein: CASLELDGSNQPQHF.

The CDR3 DNA follows: TGTGCCAGCAGTACGGTAGCGAACACCGGGGAGCTGTTTTTT. It yields the protein CASSTVANTGELFF. The chain carries TRBV27 and TRBJ2-2; D not resolved. Germline CDR1 is MNHEY and CDR2 is SMNVEV (reference sequence). Trimming shortened V by 5 bases and J by 0 bases, and 7 bases separated the two germline ends. The CDR3 consists of 14 residues.

CDR3 sequence (DNA): TGTGCCAGCACCACGGACAGGGACTACACAGATACGCAGTATTTT. Encoded protein: CASTTDRDYTDTQYF. V usage is TRBV9 and J usage is TRBJ2-3, with D maybe TRBD1 (8 bases). V was cut by 6 bases and J by 2 bases, with 16 bases left in between. This CDR3 region has 15 residues. The V gene's germline CDR1 is SGDLS and CDR2 YYNGEE.